The 27 T cell receptor beta chains below come from one sample, sequenced in a study of cytomegalovirus exposure and HLA in healthy donors. Primers for the PCR totalled 60 Vbeta and 13 Jbeta. Assay used: immunoSEQ multiplex PCR; TCRdb lists only in-frame clones, some missing. The data show 150,000 to 200,000 clones, about three quarters seen once. Sequenced material: PBMCs. The receptors were gathered from a woman between 25 and 40 years old in good health and CMV-seronegative.

The rearrangement uses TRBV4-3 and TRBJ2-1; the D gene is possibly TRBD1 (5 bases). The V end was cut by 0 bases, the J end by 4 bases, with 13 bases between. Germline CDR1 and CDR2: LGHNA and YSLEER. The CDR3 consists of 16 residues. CDR3 region: CASSQEREQAYNEQFF. The CDR3 DNA reads as TGCGCCAGCAGCCAAGAAAGGGAACAGGCTTACAATGAGCAGTTCTTC.

This sequence joins TRBV4-3 and TRBJ2-3; 8 bases align to TRBD1. CDR1 LGHNA and CDR2 YSLEER come from the germline V gene. Trimming removed 0 bases from V and 2 bases from J; junction bases left unmatched: 10. The CDR3 contains 18 residues. This chain's CDR3 is CASSQDPQTGVVTDTQYF. In nucleotides, the CDR3 is TGCGCCAGCAGCCAAGATCCCCAGACAGGGGTGGTCACAGATACGCAGTATTTT.

The V and J genes are TRBV4-3 and TRBJ2-3, with 12 positions matching TRBD2. The CDR3 is 17 amino acids. Germline trimming cut 1 base from V and 4 bases from J; bases unmatched to any gene: 6. The germline V gene encodes CDR1 LGHNA and CDR2 YSLEER. CDR3 coding DNA: TGCGCCAGCAGCCAAGCTCTAGCGGGAGGGCCGCCAGATACGCAGTATTTT. Translating gives CASSQALAGGPPDTQYF.

The CDR3 DNA follows: TGCAGCGTTGGTCAGAACACTGAAGCTTTCTTT. Protein sequence: CSVGQNTEAFF. This chain joins TRBV29-1 and TRBJ1-1; D call uncertain. Germline CDR1 SQVTM, CDR2 ANQGSEA. The CDR3 loop spans 11 amino acids. V was pared by 4 bases and J by 1 base, with 4 bases between.

This chain uses TRBV5-5 with TRBJ2-2; 7 nucleotides match TRBD2. The germline V gene encodes CDR1 SGHKS and CDR2 YYEKEE (reference sequence). The CDR3 has 15 residues. Trimming removed 4 bases from V and 4 bases from J; junction bases left unmatched: 7. The CDR3 spells CASSPWEGSTGELFF. The CDR3 DNA reads as TGTGCCAGCAGCCCCTGGGAGGGTAGCACCGGGGAGCTGTTTTTT.

V usage is TRBV2 and J usage is TRBJ2-6; 8 positions match TRBD2. This CDR3 contains 19 residues. Germline V CDR1 and CDR2: SNHLY, FYNNEI. Unmatched junction bases numbered 16, after V lost 7 bases and J lost 2 bases. CDR3 protein: CASNPGVGSGTTGANVLTF. The CDR3 DNA reads as TGTGCCAGCAACCCCGGAGTTGGTAGCGGGACCACTGGGGCCAACGTCCTGACTTTC.

The chain employs TRBV7-8 and TRBJ2-3; TRBD1 matches 8 bases. The CDR3 length is 16 residues. V was pared by 5 bases and J by 2 bases, with 9 bases of the junction left unmatched. CDR1 SGHVS and CDR2 FQNEAQ come from the germline V gene. The CDR3 bases are TGTGCCAGCAGCCCGACCGGGACAGGATTCACAGATACGCAGTATTTT. This encodes CASSPTGTGFTDTQYF.

In the case of this clone: In the same sample, other DNA sequences code for this CDR3. CDR3 amino acids: CASSLVAENTEAFF. CDR3 DNA sequence: TGTGCCAGCAGCTTAGTCGCGGAGAACACTGAAGCTTTCTTT. V and J are TRBV7-2 and TRBJ1-1; D unclear. Trimming shortened V by 1 base and J by 1 base, and 7 bases separated the two germline ends. The CDR3 totals 14 residues. Germline CDR1 SGHTA, CDR2 FQGNSA.

CDR3 in DNA: TGTGCCAGCAGCTTAAGATCGGGGAACACTGAAGCTTTCTTT. It encodes CASSLRSGNTEAFF. This chain links TRBV7-9 with TRBJ1-1; D unclear. Trimming took 2 bases from V and 1 from J, leaving 8 bases between them. The germline gives CDR1 SEHNR, CDR2 FQNEAQ (reference sequence). This CDR3 has 14 residues.

The rearrangement uses TRBV5-4 and TRBJ2-5, with 10 nucleotides matching TRBD1. The CDR3 extends over 14 amino acids. The germline CDR1 and CDR2 sequences are SGHNT and YYREEE (reference sequence). V gave up 4 bases and J gave up 4 bases; unmatched junction bases: 4. CDR3 amino acids: CASSPGTGVETQYF. The DNA for the CDR3 is TGTGCCAGCAGCCCCGGGACAGGGGTAGAGACCCAGTACTTC.

The chain carries TRBV4-1 and TRBJ2-1; TRBD2 aligns across 14 bases. Germline V gene lookup returns CDR1 MGHRA and CDR2 YSYEKL. The CDR3 length is 15 residues. V shed 4 bases and J 7 bases; nucleotides not matched to a gene: 3. The CDR3, as DNA: TGCGCCAGCAGCCTGACTAGCGGGAGGGCAAATGAGCAGTTCTTC. This codes for CASSLTSGRANEQFF.

The chain has TRBV9 and TRBJ2-1; TRBD1 matches 9 bases. Trimming cost V 4 bases and J 6 bases; bases outside gene matches: 5. Looked up from germline, CDR1 is SGDLS and CDR2 is YYNGEE. The CDR3 has 14 residues. This CDR3 reads CASSPDRGRNEQFF. The CDR3 DNA follows: TGTGCCAGCAGCCCGGACAGGGGACGCAATGAGCAGTTCTTC.

V usage is TRBV6-6 and J usage is TRBJ1-2; 7 nucleotides match TRBD1. The CDR3 has 13 amino acids. Germline trimming cut 6 bases from V and 5 bases from J; bases unmatched to any gene: 6. Per the germline V gene, CDR1 is MNHNY and CDR2 is SVGAGI (reference sequence). The CDR3 coding sequence is TGTGCCAGCAGCCAGGGACAGACGTATGGCTACACCTTC. Protein: CASSQGQTYGYTF.

The rearrangement uses TRBV7-2 and TRBJ1-2; no clear D. V lost 3 bases, J lost 8 bases, and 13 bases lay in between. Germline V lookup: CDR1 SGHTA, CDR2 FQGNSA. This CDR3 spans 13 amino acids. The DNA of the CDR3 is TGTGCCAGCAGCTTTCCCCCGGCGGGGGGCTACACCTTC. It specifies CASSFPPAGGYTF.

This chain joins TRBV4-2 and TRBJ1-6; D is unclear. The CDR3 has 18 residues. From germline, CDR1 is LGHNA and CDR2 YNFKEQ. Trimming took off 0 bases at V and 4 bases at J, with 16 bases between the two ends. CDR3 protein: CASSQEVMTAGYNSPLHF. Written as DNA, the CDR3 is TGTGCCAGCAGCCAAGAGGTTATGACCGCCGGGTATAATTCACCCCTCCACTTT.

This clone was observed a handful of times. The rearrangement links TRBV6-5 to TRBJ1-6; D ambiguous. This CDR3 comprises 13 residues. V shed 6 bases and J shed 13 bases, with 16 bases lying between them. Germline loops: CDR1 MNHEY, CDR2 SVGAGI. CDR3 sequence: CASSHGRGAPLHF. The CDR3, as DNA: TGTGCCAGCAGCCACGGACGGGGAGCGCCCCTCCACTTT.

V usage is TRBV29-1 and J usage is TRBJ2-2; possibly TRBD1 for D (6 bases). Per germline, CDR1 SQVTM and CDR2 ANQGSEA. This CDR3 is 12 amino acids long. V was shortened by 6 bases and J by 3 bases, with 8 bases between the two germline ends. CDR3 DNA: TGCAGCGTCGGACAGCACACCGGGGAGCTGTTTTTT. It encodes CSVGQHTGELFF.

The chain carries TRBV7-2 and TRBJ2-3; D is possibly TRBD2 (6 bases). The CDR3 has 15 amino acids. Germline values: CDR1 SGHTA, CDR2 FQGNSA. With 1 base removed from V and 6 bases from J, the gap between germline ends came to 14 bases. The CDR3: CASSLDGGGRDTQYF. The CDR3 nucleotides are TGTGCCAGCAGCTTAGATGGCGGAGGGCGGGATACGCAGTATTTT.

The genes are TRBV9 and TRBJ2-3, with TRBD1 as a possible D gene (7 bases). The CDR3 covers 16 residues. V was shortened by 2 bases and J by 0 bases, with 13 bases between the two germline ends. Germline assignment: CDR1 SGDLS and CDR2 YYNGEE. The DNA of the CDR3 is TGTGCCAGCAGCGTGTCAGGGGGGCGCAGCACAGATACGCAGTATTTT. This encodes CASSVSGGRSTDTQYF.

This chain links TRBV9 with TRBJ2-2; D unclear. The germline gives CDR1 SGDLS, CDR2 YYNGEE. CDR3 size: 13 residues. V dropped 1 base and J dropped 5 bases, with 6 bases sitting between them. For the CDR3, the DNA is TGTGCCAGCAGCGTAAAGAGAACCGGGGAGCTGTTTTTT. It specifies CASSVKRTGELFF.

The chain has TRBV7-3 and TRBJ2-5, with 9 bases fitting TRBD2. Germline-derived CDR1 and CDR2 are SGHTA and FQGTGA. The CDR3 is 16 residues long. The junction had 12 bases not matched to a gene; V was cut back by 5 bases and J by 5 bases. This CDR3 reads CASSKGVAGDTETQYF. The CDR3 nucleotides read TGTGCCAGCAGCAAAGGGGTAGCGGGAGACACGGAGACCCAGTACTTC.

This clone came up a few times. The chain employs TRBV5-1 and TRBJ1-5, with D tentatively TRBD1 (6 bases). This CDR3 is 16 amino acids long. V lost 0 bases and J 7 bases, leaving 17 bases between the germline ends. CDR1 is SGHRS and CDR2 is YFSETQ in the germline V gene. CDR3 coding DNA: TGCGCCAGCAGCTTGGACCCAACAGGGCCGGGGCAGCCCCAGCATTTT. Amino acids: CASSLDPTGPGQPQHF.

The chain recombines TRBV5-1 with TRBJ2-2; perhaps TRBD1 as D (5 bases). V gave up 4 bases and J gave up 4 bases, with 14 bases separating them. This CDR3 has 15 residues. CDR1 is SGHRS and CDR2 is YFSETQ in the germline V gene. The chain's CDR3 is CASSPAGRPTGELFF. The CDR3, as DNA: TGCGCCAGCAGCCCGGCAGGGCGGCCCACCGGGGAGCTGTTTTTT.

The rearrangement links TRBV28 to TRBJ2-2, with TRBD1 matching over 10 bases. CDR1 is MDHEN and CDR2 is SYDVKM in the germline V gene. CDR3 size: 14 residues. The DNA of the CDR3 is TGTGGGACAGGGGGATCGTCGATTACCGGGGAGCTGTTTTTT. Translated: CGTGGSSITGELFF.

This clone was seen once. The chain recombines TRBV10-1 with TRBJ2-7; a possible D gene is TRBD1 (5 bases). CDR3 length: 15 amino acids. CDR1 is WNHNN, CDR2 SYGVQD, per germline (reference sequence). Deletions cut 2 bases from V and 6 bases from J, with 17 bases between. The CDR3 region has the DNA TGCGCCAGCAGTGAGACCAATTCTCAGGGTTGCGAGCAGTACTTC. It yields the protein CASSETNSQGCEQYF.

The chain carries TRBV2 and TRBJ2-2, with D maybe TRBD1 (5 bases). This CDR3 spans 16 amino acids. Deletions cut 2 bases from V and 6 bases from J, with 16 bases between. In germline, CDR1 is SNHLY, CDR2 FYNNEI. The CDR3 DNA sequence: TGTGCCAGCAGTGAACTTATAGGGGTCGGTGCCGGGGAGCTGTTTTTT. Translation gives CASSELIGVGAGELFF.

The chain is built from TRBV5-1 and TRBJ1-4; TRBD1 aligns across 8 bases. CDR1 is SGHRS, CDR2 YFSETQ, per germline. After removal of 5 bases from V and 1 base from J, the junction contained 4 bases not matched to a gene. The CDR3 is made up of 15 amino acids. The CDR3 reads CASSSQGETNEKLFF. The CDR3 DNA sequence: TGCGCCAGCAGTTCACAGGGGGAAACTAATGAAAAACTGTTTTTT.